Listed below are T cell receptor beta chains from one sample, sequenced in a study of blood T cells in healthy people across ages. TCRdb re-called the 5' RACE reads with MiXCR, one entry per CDR3 protein. The sample lists 600,000 to 900,000 distinct CDR3 sequences; roughly 24% were seen once. The data were also submitted as part of a second study, on T cells of mothers and their children.

Material for sequencing was blood. All receptors derive from a boy younger than 18 in good health. The CDR3 runs from the conserved cysteine through the conserved F or W. Fields, in order: J gene, clone size, V gene, D gene, CDR3 DNA, CDR3 protein. A D gene is named only where the DNA matches it firmly. A row's size may be missing; if present it is once, few, many or a size class.

TRBJ2-1 | few | TRBV28 | TRBD2 | TGTGCCAGCAGTTCTCGGACTAGCGGGGTTACCTACAATGAGCAGTTCTTC | CASSSRTSGVTYNEQFF
TRBJ2-4 | few | TRBV6-5 | NA | TGTGCCAGCAGTTACTCGAGAGGGCAAAACATTCAGTACTTC | CASSYSRGQNIQYF
TRBJ1-1 | NA | TRBV10-3 | TRBD1 | TGTGCGATCAGGGGGGTGGGCACTGAAGCTTTCTTT | CAIRGVGTEAFF
TRBJ2-7 | NA | TRBV5-4 | TRBD1 | TGTGCCAGCAGCGGCGCCGGGACAGGGTCCTACGAGCAGTACTTC | CASSGAGTGSYEQYF
TRBJ2-1 | NA | TRBV5-1 | TRBD2 | TGCGCCAGCAACTTCCCCCGGGGAGGGGATGAGCAGTTCTTC | CASNFPRGGDEQFF
TRBJ2-4 | NA | TRBV23-1 | NA | TGCGCCAGCCCTTCTCGAGGGGAGTCCAAAAACATTCAGTACTTC | CASPSRGESKNIQYF
TRBJ1-2 | NA | TRBV20-1 | NA | TGCAGTGCTCCCCACATAGGACAAACGAGCTACACCTTC | CSAPHIGQTSYTF
TRBJ2-5 | few | TRBV24-1 | NA | TGTGCCACCAGTGATTTGCAAGGGACCCAGTACTTC | CATSDLQGTQYF
TRBJ2-7 | NA | TRBV18 | TRBD1 | TGTGCCAGTTTAGACAGGGGGAGCTCCTACGAGCAGTACTTC | CASLDRGSSYEQYF
TRBJ2-5 | few | TRBV27 | NA | TGTGCCAGCAGTGTCTACCCACTGTCTCTTCTCTCCCGACGGCAAGAGACCCAGTACTTC | CASSVYPLSLLSRRQETQYF
TRBJ2-5 | few | TRBV29-1 | NA | TGCAGCTGTGTACGGGGGGCACAAGGGACCCAGTACTTC | CSCVRGAQGTQYF
TRBJ1-1 | few | TRBV7-2 | NA | TGTGCCAGCAGCTCTCCAACTACTGAAGCTTTCTTT | CASSSPTTEAFF
TRBJ2-7 | few | TRBV20-1 | TRBD1 | TGCAGTGCTAAAGAACAGGGGGGACTCTACGAGCAGTACTTC | CSAKEQGGLYEQYF
TRBJ2-5 | few | TRBV1 | NA | TGCACCAGCAGCCTAGCGGACAGGGGCCAAGAGACCCAGTACTTC | CTSSLADRGQETQYF
TRBJ2-5 | once | TRBV20-1 | TRBD2 | TGCAGTGCTAGCCCGGGACTAGCGGGGGAGTTCTTC | CSASPGLAGEFF
TRBJ2-1 | NA | TRBV5-1 | TRBD2 | TGCGCCAGCAGCTTTTCACGCGGGGGGGACAATGAGCAGTTCTTC | CASSFSRGGDNEQFF
TRBJ2-7 | few | TRBV2 | NA | TGTGCCAGCAGACCCCCCCCACGGAGGGGGGCTCCTTACGAGCAGTACTTC | CASRPPPRRGAPYEQYF
TRBJ2-5 | NA | TRBV7-9 | NA | TGTGCCAGCAGCTGGTACAGGCCTACTAAAGAGACCCAGTACTTC | CASSWYRPTKETQYF
TRBJ2-1 | once | TRBV7-6 | TRBD1 | TGTGCCAGCAGTCTACAGGGGGGCCTCTACAATGAGCAGTTCTTC | CASSLQGGLYNEQFF
TRBJ1-2 | NA | TRBV10-3 | NA | TGTGCCATCAGTGAGCCGTGGACATCAGCTGGCTACACCTTC | CAISEPWTSAGYTF
TRBJ1-5 | NA | TRBV29-1 | NA | TGCAGCGTGGGACCGGGGGCTAGCAATCAGCCCCAGCATTTT | CSVGPGASNQPQHF
TRBJ2-7 | NA | TRBV9 | NA | TGTGCCAGCAGCGTAGGGAACAGGGCCCACGAGCAGTACTTC | CASSVGNRAHEQYF
TRBJ2-5 | NA | TRBV5-5 | TRBD2 | TGTGCCAGCGGTCGAGGCGGGGGGGCCTCCCGATACCAAGAGACCCAGTACTTC | CASGRGGGASRYQETQYF
TRBJ1-4 | few | TRBV4-1 | NA | TGCGCCAGCAGCCACTTCTATGCAACTAATGAAAAACTGTTTTTT | CASSHFYATNEKLFF
TRBJ2-5 | few | TRBV5-1 | TRBD2 | TGCGCCAGCAGCCCAGGGACTAGCGGGGGCTCCCGGGAGACCCAGTACTTC | CASSPGTSGGSRETQYF
TRBJ1-4 | NA | TRBV7-6 | NA | TGTGCCAGCAGCTTGCTCCTTAATGAAAAACTGTTTTTT | CASSLLLNEKLFF
TRBJ2-6 | NA | TRBV11-2 | TRBD1 | TGTGCCAGCAGCTCACCGGGACAGGTGCTTTCTGGGGCCAACGTCCTGACTTTC | CASSSPGQVLSGANVLTF